The 25 T cell receptor beta chains presented below share a single source sample, sequenced in a study of CD8+CD57+ T cells in acquired aplastic anemia. TCR beta VDJ and CDR3 profiles were obtained from a genomic DNA template. MiXCR was run by TCRdb on the reads, yielding one entry per CDR3 protein. The data show some 210,000 distinct CDR3 sequences, around 60% seen once. The sequenced material came from sorted CD4+, CD8+, or CD8+CD57+ T cells (not recorded which) from PBMCs. These receptors originate from a human donor in good health.

The table lists this clonotype with many counts. The chain links TRBV2 to TRBJ2-1, with D tentatively TRBD2 (5 bases). The germline gives CDR1 SNHLY, CDR2 FYNNEI. The CDR3 is 15 residues long. Trimming removed 4 bases at V and 2 bases at J, with 12 bases between. The CDR3 DNA sequence: TGTGCCAGCAGTGTAGTAACCGGGGCCTACAATGAGCAGTTCTTC. This encodes CASSVVTGAYNEQFF.

V usage is TRBV4-2 and J usage is TRBJ2-1; weak D call: TRBD2 (6 bases). The CDR3 is made up of 13 amino acids. The V gene's germline CDR1 is LGHNA and CDR2 YNFKEQ. Trimming took 4 bases from V and 6 from J, leaving 10 bases between them. The CDR3: CASSPGLSNEQFF. The CDR3 DNA reads TGTGCCAGCAGCCCGGGACTGTCCAATGAGCAGTTCTTC.

The chain employs TRBV2 and TRBJ2-1; 7 bases map to TRBD1. The V and J ends lost 7 bases and 8 bases, in that order; junction bases with no gene match: 8. CDR3 length equals 13 residues. CDR1 and CDR2 from the germline V gene are SNHLY and FYNNEI. The CDR3 bases are TGTGCCAGCACCCCCGACAGGGCCGATGAGCAGTTCTTC. Its translation is CASTPDRADEQFF.

The chain recombines TRBV19 with TRBJ1-6; D uncertain. From germline, CDR1 is LNHDA and CDR2 SQIVND (reference sequence). V was pared by 7 bases and J by 0 bases, with 22 bases between. This CDR3 spans 19 amino acids. The CDR3 spells CASMGVANPPSSYNSPLHF. CDR3 nucleotide sequence: TGTGCCAGTATGGGCGTAGCCAACCCTCCGAGCTCCTATAATTCACCCCTCCACTTT.

The rearrangement joins TRBV24-1 to TRBJ2-3; tentatively, D is TRBD1 or TRBD2 (7 bases each). The CDR3 spans 18 residues. V lost 2 bases to trimming and J lost 1 base, with 18 bases between them. Germline CDR1 is KGHDR and CDR2 is SFDVKD. The CDR3 DNA follows: TGTGCCACCAGTGATTCCCGACAGGGAGGGAAACGCACAGATACGCAGTATTTT. Translated, it gives CATSDSRQGGKRTDTQYF.

This sequence joins TRBV7-9 and TRBJ2-1, with 9 bases fitting TRBD2. Germline CDR1 SEHNR, CDR2 FQNEAQ (reference sequence). The V and J ends lost 3 bases and 7 bases, in that order; junction bases with no gene match: 7. The length of the CDR3 is 15 residues. In DNA form, the CDR3 reads TGTGCCAGCAGCTTCTGGCGGGAGGGCCGAAATGAGCAGTTCTTC. Its protein product is CASSFWREGRNEQFF.

Notes on this clonotype: Compared with germline, one end of the junction differs, possibly owing to a read error. The chain carries TRBV2 and TRBJ1-2; the D gene is possibly TRBD1 (6 bases). The CDR3 totals 12 residues. Germline loops: CDR1 SNHLY, CDR2 FYNNEI. CDR3 in amino acids: CAGRGQQYGYTF. The CDR3, as DNA: TGTGCCGGCAGAGGACAGCAATATGGCTACACCTTC. The full variable domain, with the rest looked up from reference TRBV2 and TRBJ1-2, is EPEVTQTPSHQVTQMGQEVILRCVPISNHLYFYWYRQILGQKVEFLVSFYNNEISEKSEIFDDQFSVERPDGSNFTLKIRSTKLEDSAMYFCAGRGQQYGYTFGSGTRLTVV.

This sequence joins TRBV2 and TRBJ1-4, with 8 bases matching TRBD1. The CDR3 consists of 15 residues. J gave up 3 bases and V 2 bases, and 2 bases lay outside the gene matches. Germline V gives CDR1 SNHLY, CDR2 FYNNEI. This CDR3 reads CASSESTGANEKLFF. DNA of the CDR3: TGTGCCAGCAGTGAATCGACAGGGGCTAATGAAAAACTGTTTTTT. Together with reference TRBV2 and TRBJ1-4, the CDR3 gives the full variable domain: EPEVTQTPSHQVTQMGQEVILRCVPISNHLYFYWYRQILGQKVEFLVSFYNNEISEKSEIFDDQFSVERPDGSNFTLKIRSTKLEDSAMYFCASSESTGANEKLFFGSGTQLSVL.

This clonotype was seen a handful of times. The chain is built from TRBV20-1 and TRBJ2-1; D tentatively fits TRBD1 or TRBD2 (6 bases each). The V and J ends lost 6 bases and 7 bases respectively, with 19 bases between them. The germline V gene has CDR1 DFQATT and CDR2 SNEGSKA (reference sequence). The CDR3 has 14 residues. The CDR3 spells CSASEGGEGNEQFF. CDR3 DNA sequence: TGCAGTGCCTCGGAGGGGGGCGAGGGGAATGAGCAGTTCTTC.

This clonotype was detected ten times or more. V and J are TRBV11-2 and TRBJ2-1; tentatively, D is TRBD2 (5 bases). The CDR3 length is 16 residues. V was trimmed by 4 bases and J by 0 bases, leaving 13 bases between them. CDR1 SGHAT and CDR2 FQNNGV come from the germline V gene. The CDR3, as DNA: TGTGCCAGCAGCTCCGAGGGAGTATTCTCCTACAATGAGCAGTTCTTC. It translates to CASSSEGVFSYNEQFF. The variable domain in full, with the rest retrieved from reference TRBV11-2 and TRBJ2-1, is EAGVAQSPRYKIIEKRQSVAFWCNPISGHATLYWYQQILGQGPKLLIQFQNNGVVDDSQLPKDRFSAERLKGVDSTLKIQPAKLEDSAVYLCASSSEGVFSYNEQFFGPGTRLTVL.

This clonotype was seen repeatedly, ten times or more. This may be a read error, as it is one base from a much larger clone. The rearrangement joins TRBV10-3 to TRBJ2-5; possibly TRBD1 or TRBD2 for D (7 bases each). V was trimmed by 0 bases and J by 9 bases, leaving 17 bases between them. The germline gives CDR1 ENHRY, CDR2 SYGVKD. The CDR3 extends over 15 amino acids. In DNA, the CDR3 is TGTGCCATCAGTGAGTCAGGGACAGCACGGGAGGCCCAGTACTTC. As protein: CAISESGTAREAQYF.

The chain combines TRBV15 with TRBJ2-2; D gene uncertain. Deletions cut 5 bases from V and 3 bases from J, with 7 bases between. The V gene's germline CDR1 is LNHNV and CDR2 YYDKDF (reference sequence). The CDR3 has 13 residues. The CDR3 spells CATSGGYTGELFF. The CDR3 bases are TGTGCCACCAGCGGCGGATACACCGGGGAGCTGTTTTTT.

The CDR3 region has the DNA TGTGCCACCAGCAGAGATCCATGGAGCAATCAGCCCCAGCATTTT. It specifies CATSRDPWSNQPQHF. V usage is TRBV15 and J usage is TRBJ1-5; D not certain. There are 15 residues in the CDR3. V was cut by 0 bases and J by 1 base, with 7 bases left in between. The germline V gene has CDR1 LNHNV and CDR2 YYDKDF (reference sequence).

V and J are TRBV4-2 and TRBJ1-2; 7 nucleotides line up with TRBD1. CDR1 LGHNA and CDR2 YNFKEQ come from the germline V gene. With V trimmed by 0 bases and J by 3 bases, 7 bases remained unmatched. The CDR3 contains 16 residues. CDR3 nucleotide sequence: TGTGCCAGCAGCCAAGATGATTCAGGGGGAGACTATGGCTACACCTTC. Translation: CASSQDDSGGDYGYTF.

The genes are TRBV7-9 and TRBJ2-3; D gene ambiguous. Deletions cut 2 bases from V and 4 bases from J, with 13 bases between. The CDR3 contains 15 residues. In germline, CDR1 is SEHNR, CDR2 FQNEAQ (reference sequence). The CDR3 sequence: CASSLLRTTADTQYF. The CDR3 bases are TGTGCCAGCAGCTTACTAAGGACCACAGCAGATACGCAGTATTTT. Together with reference TRBV7-9 and TRBJ2-3, the CDR3 gives the full variable domain: DTGVSQNPRHKITKRGQNVTFRCDPISEHNRLYWYRQTLGQGPEFLTYFQNEAQLEKSRLLSDRFSAERPKGSFSTLEIQRTEQGDSAMYLCASSLLRTTADTQYFGPGTRLTVL.

The rearrangement links TRBV10-3 to TRBJ2-7, with D perhaps TRBD1 (6 bases). V lost 4 bases, J lost 2 bases, and 15 bases lay in between. CDR3 length: 15 amino acids. Germline V lookup: CDR1 ENHRY, CDR2 SYGVKD. Here the CDR3 reads CAISGTGSTAYEQYF. Here the CDR3 DNA reads TGTGCCATCAGTGGTACAGGGTCGACGGCCTACGAGCAGTACTTC.

The chain employs TRBV15 and TRBJ2-7; 7 bases are a match to TRBD2. The CDR3 totals 15 residues. Trimming removed 5 bases from V and 0 bases from J; junction bases left unmatched: 7. Germline loops: CDR1 LNHNV, CDR2 YYDKDF (reference sequence). The CDR3 region is CATSGRGGSSYEQYF. Here the CDR3 DNA reads TGTGCCACCAGCGGGCGGGGCGGGAGCTCCTACGAGCAGTACTTC.

Many counts were recorded for this clonotype. The chain uses TRBV20-1 and TRBJ2-5; 7 bases are a match to TRBD1. V dropped 6 bases and J dropped 3; count of bases not matched to a gene: 19. Germline loops: CDR1 DFQATT, CDR2 SNEGSKA (reference sequence). The CDR3 consists of 17 residues. CDR3 bases: TGCAGTGCCCGATCTTCGACAGGGTCTCTTCCCAAAGAGACCCAGTACTTC. Encoded protein: CSARSSTGSLPKETQYF.

The chain joins TRBV20-1 to TRBJ2-7, with TRBD2 matching 9 bases. This CDR3 is 14 amino acids long. Germline CDR1 DFQATT, CDR2 SNEGSKA (reference sequence). V was pared by 6 bases and J by 1 base, with 7 bases of the junction left unmatched. The CDR3 spells CSAPTSGGSYEQYF. The CDR3 nucleotides are TGCAGTGCCCCGACTAGCGGAGGGTCCTACGAGCAGTACTTC.

The rearrangement joins TRBV7-8 to TRBJ1-5; D unresolved. This CDR3 contains 13 residues. Trimming pared 1 base from V and 6 bases from J, leaving 7 bases between. Germline V lookup: CDR1 SGHVS, CDR2 FQNEAQ. This chain's CDR3 is CASSLGAGQPQHF. The CDR3 DNA reads TGTGCCAGCAGCTTAGGGGCGGGTCAGCCCCAGCATTTT.

J is TRBJ2-7 and V is TRBV2, with D unclear. Trimming took 9 bases from V and 1 from J, leaving 10 bases between them. This CDR3 is 12 amino acids long. Germline-derived CDR1 and CDR2 are SNHLY and FYNNEI. In nucleotides, the CDR3 is TGTGCCAGGCTCCCGAGTTCCTACGAGCAGTACTTC. As protein: CARLPSSYEQYF.

The sample holds a few counts of this clonotype. The V and J genes are TRBV28 and TRBJ2-7; D may be TRBD2 (5 bases). Germline V gene data show CDR1 as MDHEN and CDR2 as SYDVKM. V was pared by 3 bases and J by 0 bases, with 6 bases between. The CDR3 loop spans 13 amino acids. The CDR3 DNA sequence: TGTGCCAGCAGTTTGGAGGCCTCCTACGAGCAGTACTTC. Translated, it gives CASSLEASYEQYF.

The chain combines TRBV5-1 with TRBJ1-1, with TRBD1 matching over 8 bases. The germline V gene encodes CDR1 SGHRS and CDR2 YFSETQ. With 4 bases clipped from V and 4 bases from J, the junction kept 6 bases outside the gene matches. There are 14 residues in the CDR3. The CDR3: CASSNGQGGTEAFF. CDR3 nucleotide sequence: TGCGCCAGCAGCAACGGACAGGGTGGCACTGAAGCTTTCTTT.

This chain connects TRBV10-3 to TRBJ2-3, with unresolved D. Trimming stripped 6 bases from V and 3 bases from J, with 16 bases between. Per germline, CDR1 ENHRY and CDR2 SYGVKD. The CDR3 loop spans 15 amino acids. Here the CDR3 reads CAIRSDKGSTDTQYF. The CDR3, as DNA: TGTGCCATCAGATCCGACAAAGGTTCGACAGATACGCAGTATTTT.

This chain links TRBV5-1 with TRBJ1-2, with D unclear. The V and J ends lost 0 bases and 6 bases respectively, with 9 bases between them. CDR3 length equals 13 residues. Per germline, CDR1 SGHRS and CDR2 YFSETQ. The CDR3 sequence is CASSLEAVDGYTF. CDR3 sequence (DNA): TGCGCCAGCAGCTTGGAGGCAGTTGATGGCTACACCTTC.